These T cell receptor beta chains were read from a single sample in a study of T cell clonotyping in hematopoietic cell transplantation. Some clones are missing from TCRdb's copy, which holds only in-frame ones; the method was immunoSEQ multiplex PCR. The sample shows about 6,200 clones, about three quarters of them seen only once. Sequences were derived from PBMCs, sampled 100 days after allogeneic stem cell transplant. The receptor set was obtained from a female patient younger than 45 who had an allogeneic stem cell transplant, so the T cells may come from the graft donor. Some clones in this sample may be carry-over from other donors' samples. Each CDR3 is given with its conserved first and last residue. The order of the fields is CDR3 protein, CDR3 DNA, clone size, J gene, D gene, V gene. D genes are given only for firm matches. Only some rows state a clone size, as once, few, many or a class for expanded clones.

CDR3: CSVAAQANTEAFF
DNA: TGCAGCGTAGCAGCACAGGCTAACACTGAAGCTTTCTTT
size: -
J: TRBJ1-1
D: -
V: TRBV29-1

CDR3: CASSHLTERDTEAFF
DNA: TGTGCCAGCAGCCACCTGACCGAAAGGGACACTGAAGCTTTCTTT
size: -
J: TRBJ1-1
D: -
V: TRBV14

CDR3: CASSLSSRSYEQYF
DNA: TGTGCCAGCAGTTTATCGTCCAGATCCTACGAGCAGTACTTC
size: -
J: TRBJ2-7
D: -
V: TRBV27

CDR3: CASSNWRDHQPQHF
DNA: TGTGCCAGCAGCAATTGGAGGGATCATCAGCCCCAGCATTTT
size: hyperexpanded
J: TRBJ1-5
D: -
V: TRBV21-1

CDR3: CATSSEPGTYSNQPQHF
DNA: TGTGCCACCAGCAGTGAACCCGGGACCTATAGCAATCAGCCCCAGCATTTT
size: -
J: TRBJ1-5
D: -
V: TRBV15

CDR3: CASSLGSQPQHF
DNA: TGTGCCAGCAGCTTAGGGAGTCAGCCCCAGCATTTT
size: -
J: TRBJ1-5
D: -
V: TRBV7-2

CDR3: CSVEGQGSNEQFF
DNA: TGCAGCGTTGAAGGACAGGGAAGCAATGAGCAGTTCTTC
size: -
J: TRBJ2-1
D: TRBD1
V: TRBV29-1

CDR3: CASRGYQAAFF
DNA: TGTGCCAGCAGGGGTTATCAGGCAGCTTTCTTT
size: -
J: TRBJ1-1
D: -
V: TRBV25-1

CDR3: CSADLRNIQYF
DNA: TGCAGTGCGGACCTGAGGAACATTCAGTACTTC
size: -
J: TRBJ2-4
D: -
V: TRBV20-1

CDR3: CASLQWGAGIEQFF
DNA: TGCGCCAGCCTCCAGTGGGGGGCCGGCATTGAGCAGTTCTTC
size: -
J: TRBJ2-1
D: -
V: TRBV10-2

CDR3: CASSPLPGLAGGYTGELFF
DNA: TGTGCCAGCAGCCCTCTGCCGGGACTAGCGGGGGGATACACCGGGGAGCTGTTTTTT
size: few
J: TRBJ2-2
D: TRBD2
V: TRBV7-9

CDR3: CASSGPTRPDTQYF
DNA: TGTGCCAGCAGCGGCCCAACTAGACCAGATACGCAGTATTTT
size: -
J: TRBJ2-3
D: -
V: TRBV5-4

CDR3: CASSSGDVNEKLFF
DNA: TGTGCCAGCAGCTCCGGGGACGTAAATGAAAAACTGTTTTTT
size: -
J: TRBJ1-4
D: -
V: TRBV11-1

CDR3: CSVDRASYGYTF
DNA: TGCAGCGTTGACAGGGCTTCCTATGGCTACACCTTC
size: -
J: TRBJ1-2
D: -
V: TRBV29-1

CDR3: CASSQGGGDGELFF
DNA: TGCGCCAGCAGCCAAGGCGGGGGGGACGGGGAGCTGTTTTTT
size: -
J: TRBJ2-2
D: TRBD2
V: TRBV4-1

CDR3: CASSQEEGPSYNSPLHF
DNA: TGTGCCAGCAGCCAAGAGGAGGGGCCAAGTTATAATTCACCCCTCCACTTT
size: -
J: TRBJ1-6
D: -
V: TRBV4-2

CDR3: CASSPPGTAEAFF
DNA: TGCGCCAGCAGCCCCCCGGGGACAGCTGAAGCTTTCTTT
size: -
J: TRBJ1-1
D: TRBD1
V: TRBV4-3

CDR3: CASSPGGQSYGYTF
DNA: TGTGCCAGCAGCCCCGGGGGACAGAGCTATGGCTACACCTTC
size: -
J: TRBJ1-2
D: TRBD1
V: TRBV7-2

CDR3: CASSYRDRNYEQYF
DNA: TGTGCCAGCAGTTACCGGGACAGAAACTACGAGCAGTACTTC
size: -
J: TRBJ2-7
D: TRBD1
V: TRBV6-6

CDR3: CAISDVAGELFF
DNA: TGTGCCATCAGTGACGTGGCCGGGGAGCTGTTTTTT
size: -
J: TRBJ2-2
D: -
V: TRBV10-3

CDR3: CASSYSLGQGAAEAFF
DNA: TGTGCCAGCAGTTACTCTTTAGGACAGGGGGCGGCTGAAGCTTTCTTT
size: -
J: TRBJ1-1
D: TRBD1
V: TRBV6-6

CDR3: CASSWGAGDEQFF
DNA: TGTGCCAGCAGTTGGGGGGCTGGGGATGAGCAGTTCTTC
size: -
J: TRBJ2-1
D: -
V: TRBV27

CDR3: CASSPSGSYGYTF
DNA: TGTGCCAGCAGTCCCAGCGGGAGCTATGGCTACACCTTC
size: -
J: TRBJ1-2
D: -
V: TRBV6-5

CDR3: CASSPGVLREQFF
DNA: TGTGCCAGCAGCCCCGGCGTTCTCCGTGAGCAGTTCTTC
size: -
J: TRBJ2-1
D: -
V: TRBV7-2

CDR3: CASSPYWDGGPTNSPLHF
DNA: TGCGCCAGCAGCCCTTATTGGGACGGCGGGCCCACTAATTCACCCCTCCACTTT
size: -
J: TRBJ1-6
D: -
V: TRBV4-1

CDR3: CASRQTINQPQHF
DNA: TGTGCCAGCAGGCAAACAATCAATCAGCCCCAGCATTTT
size: -
J: TRBJ1-5
D: -
V: TRBV6-4

CDR3: CASSQGGRTTNYGYTF
DNA: TGCGCCAGCAGCCAAGGAGGGCGGACGACTAACTATGGCTACACCTTC
size: -
J: TRBJ1-2
D: -
V: TRBV4-3

CDR3: CASSLRGNSPLHF
DNA: TGTGCCAGCAGCTTGAGGGGAAATTCACCCCTCCACTTT
size: -
J: TRBJ1-6
D: -
V: TRBV7-3